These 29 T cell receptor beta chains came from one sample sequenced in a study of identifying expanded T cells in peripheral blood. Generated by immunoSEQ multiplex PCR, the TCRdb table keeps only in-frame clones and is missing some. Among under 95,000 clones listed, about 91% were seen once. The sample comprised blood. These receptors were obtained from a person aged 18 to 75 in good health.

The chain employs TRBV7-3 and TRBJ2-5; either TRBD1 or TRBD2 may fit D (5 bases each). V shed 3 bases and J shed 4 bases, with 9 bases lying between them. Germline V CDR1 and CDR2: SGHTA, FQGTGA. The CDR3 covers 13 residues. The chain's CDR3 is CASSFSGRETQYF. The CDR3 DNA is TGTGCCAGCAGCTTTTCAGGGAGAGAGACCCAGTACTTC. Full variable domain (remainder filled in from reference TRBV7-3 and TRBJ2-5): GAGVSQTPSNKVTEKGKYVELRCDPISGHTALYWYRQSLGQGPEFLIYFQGTGAADDSGLPNDRFFAVRPEGSVSTLKIQRTERGDSAVYLCASSFSGRETQYFGPGTRLLVL.

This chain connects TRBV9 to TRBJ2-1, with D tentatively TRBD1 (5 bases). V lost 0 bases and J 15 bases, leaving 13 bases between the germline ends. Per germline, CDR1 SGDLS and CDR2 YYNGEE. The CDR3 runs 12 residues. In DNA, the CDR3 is TGTGCCAGCAGCGTAGGGGCGCAGGGCCCGTTCTTC. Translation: CASSVGAQGPFF.

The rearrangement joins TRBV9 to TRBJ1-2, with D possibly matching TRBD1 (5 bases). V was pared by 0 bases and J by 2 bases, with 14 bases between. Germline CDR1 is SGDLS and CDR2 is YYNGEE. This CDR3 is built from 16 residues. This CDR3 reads CASSVGRDGLNYGYTF. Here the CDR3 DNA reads TGTGCCAGCAGCGTAGGTCGGGACGGACTAAACTATGGCTACACCTTC.

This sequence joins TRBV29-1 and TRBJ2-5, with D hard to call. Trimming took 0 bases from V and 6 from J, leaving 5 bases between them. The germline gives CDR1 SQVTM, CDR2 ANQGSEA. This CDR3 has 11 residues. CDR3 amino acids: CSVEEGKTQYF. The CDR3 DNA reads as TGCAGCGTTGAAGAGGGTAAGACCCAGTACTTC.

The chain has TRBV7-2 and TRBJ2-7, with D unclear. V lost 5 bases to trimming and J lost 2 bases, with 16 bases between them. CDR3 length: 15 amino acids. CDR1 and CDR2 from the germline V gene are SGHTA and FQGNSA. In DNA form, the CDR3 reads TGTGCCAGCAGCCTCCGACCCAACGCCCCCTACGAGCAGTACTTC. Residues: CASSLRPNAPYEQYF.

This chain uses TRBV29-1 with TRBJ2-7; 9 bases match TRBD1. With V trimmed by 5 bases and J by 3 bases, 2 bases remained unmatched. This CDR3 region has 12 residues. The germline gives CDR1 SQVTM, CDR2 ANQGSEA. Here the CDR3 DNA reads TGCAGCGTTCGGACAGGGGTCTACGAGCAGTACTTC. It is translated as CSVRTGVYEQYF.

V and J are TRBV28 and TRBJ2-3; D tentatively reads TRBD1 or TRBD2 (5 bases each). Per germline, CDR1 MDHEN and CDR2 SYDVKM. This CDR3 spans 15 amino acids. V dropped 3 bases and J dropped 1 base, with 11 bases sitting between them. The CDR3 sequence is CASSFPGPGTDTQYF. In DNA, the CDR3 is TGTGCCAGCAGTTTTCCGGGACCAGGCACAGATACGCAGTATTTT.

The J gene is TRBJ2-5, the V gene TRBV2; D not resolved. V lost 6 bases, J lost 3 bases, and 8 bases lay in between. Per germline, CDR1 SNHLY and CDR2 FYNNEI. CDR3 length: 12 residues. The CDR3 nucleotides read TGTGCCAGCAGCACCACAAAAGAGACCCAGTACTTC. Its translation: CASSTTKETQYF.

CDR3 bases: TGTGCCAGTAGTATAGGGGGGGCCGGAACTGAAGCTTTCTTT. This translates into CASSIGGAGTEAFF. The gene calls are TRBV19 and TRBJ1-1; weak D call: TRBD1 (6 bases). This CDR3 has 14 amino acids. Germline CDR1 LNHDA, CDR2 SQIVND (reference sequence). V lost 1 base, J lost 5 bases, and 11 bases lay in between.

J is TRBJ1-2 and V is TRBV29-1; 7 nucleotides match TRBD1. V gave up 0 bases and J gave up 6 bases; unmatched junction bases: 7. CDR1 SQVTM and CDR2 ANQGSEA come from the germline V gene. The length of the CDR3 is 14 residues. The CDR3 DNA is TGCAGCGTTGAAGATCGAGGCAGGGGGGATGGCTACACCTTC. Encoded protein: CSVEDRGRGDGYTF.

The CDR3 DNA reads TGCAGCGTTGAAGATGGGAACTACTTGATTCAGTATTTT. Its translation is CSVEDGNYLIQYF. This chain connects TRBV29-1 to TRBJ2-3; D is unclear. V was shortened by 0 bases and J by 12 bases, with 16 bases between the two germline ends. The germline gives CDR1 SQVTM, CDR2 ANQGSEA. The CDR3 spans 13 residues.

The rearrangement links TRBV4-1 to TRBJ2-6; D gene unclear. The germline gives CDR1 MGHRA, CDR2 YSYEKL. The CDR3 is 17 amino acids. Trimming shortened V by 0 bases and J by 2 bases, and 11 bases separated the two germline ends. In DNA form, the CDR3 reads TGCGCCAGCAGCCAAGAAAGAGGCACACCTGGGGCCAACGTCCTGACTTTC. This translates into CASSQERGTPGANVLTF.

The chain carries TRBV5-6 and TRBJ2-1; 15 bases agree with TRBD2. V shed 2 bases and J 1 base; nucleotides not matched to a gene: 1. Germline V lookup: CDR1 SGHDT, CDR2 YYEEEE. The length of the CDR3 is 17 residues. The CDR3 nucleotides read TGTGCCAGCAGCTTCGGACTAGCGGGAGGGTCCTACAATGAGCAGTTCTTC. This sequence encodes CASSFGLAGGSYNEQFF.

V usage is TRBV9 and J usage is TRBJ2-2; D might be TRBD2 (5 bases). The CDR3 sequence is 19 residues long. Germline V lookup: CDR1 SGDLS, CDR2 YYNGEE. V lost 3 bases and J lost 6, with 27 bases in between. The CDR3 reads CASSESREQMGSTPGELFF. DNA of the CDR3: TGTGCCAGCAGCGAAAGTCGGGAACAGATGGGGTCGACCCCCGGGGAGCTGTTTTTT.

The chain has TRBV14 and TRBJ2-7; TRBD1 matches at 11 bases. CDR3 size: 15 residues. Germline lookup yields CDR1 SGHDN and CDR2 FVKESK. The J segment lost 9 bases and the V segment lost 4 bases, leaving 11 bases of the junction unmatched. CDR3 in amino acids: CASSLPGQGVMRQYF. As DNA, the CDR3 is TGTGCCAGCAGCCTCCCGGGACAGGGGGTAATGAGGCAGTACTTC.

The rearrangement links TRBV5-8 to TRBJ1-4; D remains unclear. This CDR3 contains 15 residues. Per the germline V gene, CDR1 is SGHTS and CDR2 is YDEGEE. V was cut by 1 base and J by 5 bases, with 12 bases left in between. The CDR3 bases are TGTGCCAGCAGCTTGTTTTCAGCGATAAATGAAAAACTGTTTTTT. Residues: CASSLFSAINEKLFF.

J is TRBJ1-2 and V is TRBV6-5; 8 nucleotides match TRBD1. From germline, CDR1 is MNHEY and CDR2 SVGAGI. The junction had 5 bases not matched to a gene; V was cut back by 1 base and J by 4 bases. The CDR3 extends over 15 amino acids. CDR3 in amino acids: CASSYLDRVSYGYTF. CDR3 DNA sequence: TGTGCCAGCAGTTACTTGGACAGGGTGAGCTATGGCTACACCTTC.

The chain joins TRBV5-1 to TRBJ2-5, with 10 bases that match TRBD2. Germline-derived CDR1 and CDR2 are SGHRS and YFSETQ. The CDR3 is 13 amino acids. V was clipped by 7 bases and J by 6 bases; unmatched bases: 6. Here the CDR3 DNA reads TGCGCCAGCCTGGAACTAGCGGGAAAGACCCAGTACTTC. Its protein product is CASLELAGKTQYF.

CDR3 protein: CASRGGRRTGELFF. DNA for the CDR3: TGTGCCAGCCGTGGAGGAAGAAGGACCGGGGAGCTGTTTTTT. The rearrangement joins TRBV27 to TRBJ2-2, with D perhaps matching TRBD2 (5 bases). The CDR3 covers 14 residues. CDR1 MNHEY and CDR2 SMNVEV come from the germline V gene (reference sequence). V gave up 8 bases and J gave up 5 bases, with 15 bases separating them.

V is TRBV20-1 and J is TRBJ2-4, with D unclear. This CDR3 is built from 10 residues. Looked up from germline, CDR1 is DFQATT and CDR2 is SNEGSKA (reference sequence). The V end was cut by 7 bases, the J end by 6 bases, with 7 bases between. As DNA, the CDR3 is TGCAGTGTCTCTAGAAACATTCAGTACTTC. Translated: CSVSRNIQYF.

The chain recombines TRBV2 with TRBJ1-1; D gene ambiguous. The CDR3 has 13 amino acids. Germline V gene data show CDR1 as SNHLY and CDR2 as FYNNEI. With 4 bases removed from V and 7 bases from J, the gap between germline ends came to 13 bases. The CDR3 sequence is CASSAGYSNEAFF. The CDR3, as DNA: TGTGCCAGCAGTGCCGGCTATTCGAATGAAGCTTTCTTT.

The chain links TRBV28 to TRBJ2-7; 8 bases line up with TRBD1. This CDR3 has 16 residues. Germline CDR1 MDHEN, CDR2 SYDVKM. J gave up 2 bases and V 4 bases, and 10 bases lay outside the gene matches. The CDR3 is CASSSVLRTGTYEQYF. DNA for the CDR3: TGTGCCAGCAGTTCCGTGTTGAGGACAGGGACCTACGAGCAGTACTTC.

CDR3 sequence reads: CASSIIGQGRRNTIYF. The CDR3 region has the DNA TGTGCCAGTAGTATCATCGGACAGGGGCGAAGAAACACCATATATTTT. J is TRBJ1-3 and V is TRBV19, with 9 bases that match TRBD1. Germline CDR1 LNHDA, CDR2 SQIVND (reference sequence). Unmatched junction bases numbered 8, after V lost 3 bases and J lost 5 bases. The CDR3 is made up of 16 amino acids.

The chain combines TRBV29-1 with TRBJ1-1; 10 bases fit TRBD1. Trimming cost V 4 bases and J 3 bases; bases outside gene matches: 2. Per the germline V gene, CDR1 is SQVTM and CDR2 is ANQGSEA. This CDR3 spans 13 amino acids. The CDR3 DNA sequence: TGCAGCGTTGCCGGGACAGGGGACACTGAAGCTTTCTTT. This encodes CSVAGTGDTEAFF.

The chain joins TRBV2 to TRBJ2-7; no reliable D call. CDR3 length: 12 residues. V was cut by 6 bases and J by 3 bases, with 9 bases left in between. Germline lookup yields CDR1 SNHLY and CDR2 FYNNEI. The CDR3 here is CASSITFYEQYF. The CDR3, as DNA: TGTGCCAGCAGCATCACATTCTACGAGCAGTACTTC.

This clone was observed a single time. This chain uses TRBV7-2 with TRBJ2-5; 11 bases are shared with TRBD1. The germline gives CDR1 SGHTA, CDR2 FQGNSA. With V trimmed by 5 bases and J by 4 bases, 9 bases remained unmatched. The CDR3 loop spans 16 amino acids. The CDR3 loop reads CASSLGQGASRETQYF. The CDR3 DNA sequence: TGTGCCAGCAGCCTCGGACAGGGGGCGAGTCGAGAGACCCAGTACTTC.

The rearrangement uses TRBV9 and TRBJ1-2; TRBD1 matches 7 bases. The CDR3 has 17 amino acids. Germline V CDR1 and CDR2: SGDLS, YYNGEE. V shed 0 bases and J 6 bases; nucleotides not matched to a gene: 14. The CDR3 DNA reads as TGTGCCAGCAGCGTAGATGTGGTGTCACAGGGGTCGGATGGCTACACCTTC. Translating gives CASSVDVVSQGSDGYTF.

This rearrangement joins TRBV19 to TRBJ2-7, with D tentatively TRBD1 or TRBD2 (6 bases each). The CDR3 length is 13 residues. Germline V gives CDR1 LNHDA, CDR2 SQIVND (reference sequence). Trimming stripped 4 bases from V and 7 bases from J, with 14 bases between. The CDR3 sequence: CASSTATGGEQYF. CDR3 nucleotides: TGTGCCAGTAGTACCGCGACAGGAGGGGAGCAGTACTTC.

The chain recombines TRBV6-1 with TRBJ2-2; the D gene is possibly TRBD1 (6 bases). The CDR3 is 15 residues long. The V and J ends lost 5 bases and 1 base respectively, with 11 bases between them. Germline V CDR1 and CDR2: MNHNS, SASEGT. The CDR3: CASSTTGRNTGELFF. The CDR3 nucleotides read TGTGCCAGCAGTACAACAGGGCGGAACACCGGGGAGCTGTTTTTT.